These 21 T cell receptor beta chains came from one sample sequenced in a study of cytomegalovirus exposure and HLA in healthy donors. The PCR used 60 Vbeta and 13 Jbeta primers. Only in-frame clones appear in the TCRdb table, and some are missing; sequencing was by immunoSEQ multiplex PCR. The table records about 160,000 clones, 70% to 80% of them present only once. Material: PBMCs. All receptors come from a woman aged 50 to 60 in good health and CMV-seronegative.

The chain has TRBV9 and TRBJ1-1; perhaps TRBD1 as D (6 bases). The V end lost 4 bases, the J end lost 2 bases, and 15 bases lay between the germline ends. The CDR3 has 15 residues. The germline V gene has CDR1 SGDLS and CDR2 YYNGEE. In DNA form, the CDR3 reads TGTGCCAGCAGCCCCCGTCAACAGGGTAACACTGAAGCTTTCTTT. This translates into CASSPRQQGNTEAFF.

V and J are TRBV28 and TRBJ2-7; TRBD2 matches 9 bases. With V trimmed by 6 bases and J by 1 base, 7 bases remained unmatched. CDR1 is MDHEN, CDR2 SYDVKM, per germline. CDR3 size: 15 residues. CDR3 sequence reads: CASRRSSGRSYEQYF. CDR3 coding DNA: TGTGCCAGCAGAAGAAGTAGCGGGAGATCCTACGAGCAGTACTTC.

Only a few counts were recorded for this clone. The chain recombines TRBV19 with TRBJ1-4; D may be TRBD1 (5 bases). Per germline, CDR1 LNHDA and CDR2 SQIVND (reference sequence). The V end lost 7 bases, the J end lost 3 bases, and 12 bases lay between the germline ends. The CDR3 sequence is 14 residues long. The CDR3 sequence: CASTEGAANEKLFF. CDR3 sequence (DNA): TGTGCCAGTACCGAAGGGGCGGCTAATGAAAAACTGTTTTTT. Full variable domain (rest looked up from reference TRBV19 and TRBJ1-4): DGGITQSPKYLFRKEGQNVTLSCEQNLNHDAMYWYRQDPGQGLRLIYYSQIVNDFQKGDIAEGYSVSREKKESFPLTVTSAQKNPTAFYLCASTEGAANEKLFFGSGTQLSVL.

CDR3 region: CASSLLAGGETQYF. CDR3 DNA sequence: TGTGCCAGCAGCTTGTTAGCGGGGGGGGAGACCCAGTACTTC. This rearrangement joins TRBV7-9 to TRBJ2-5; 11 positions agree with TRBD2. CDR1 and CDR2 (germline): SEHNR, FQNEAQ (reference sequence). The V gene end was trimmed by 3 bases and the J gene end by 5 bases; junction bases not matched to a gene: 2. The CDR3 is 14 amino acids. The variable domain in full, completed from reference TRBV7-9 and TRBJ2-5, reads DTGVSQNPRHKITKRGQNVTFRCDPISEHNRLYWYRQTLGQGPEFLTYFQNEAQLEKSRLLSDRFSAERPKGSFSTLEIQRTEQGDSAMYLCASSLLAGGETQYFGPGTRLLVL.

The chain carries TRBV10-1 and TRBJ2-1; 12 positions match TRBD2. The CDR3 sequence is 18 residues long. CDR1 WNHNN and CDR2 SYGVQD come from the germline V gene (reference sequence). Germline trimming cut 3 bases from V and 5 bases from J; bases unmatched to any gene: 11. The CDR3 nucleotides read TGCGCCAGCAGTGAAGGACTAGCGGGACCCATCCCGAACAATGAGCAGTTCTTC. Translated: CASSEGLAGPIPNNEQFF.

This chain uses TRBV28 with TRBJ2-2, with TRBD2 matching 8 bases. The CDR3 runs to 15 residues. Germline CDR1 and CDR2: MDHEN and SYDVKM. J was trimmed by 7 bases and V by 4 bases; bases with no gene match: 8. The CDR3 DNA sequence: TGTGCCAGCAGTTCACCGGGACTAGGTGGCGGGGAGCTGTTTTTT. Protein: CASSSPGLGGGELFF. The whole variable domain, filled in from reference TRBV28 and TRBJ2-2, reads DVKVTQSSRYLVKRTGEKVFLECVQDMDHENMFWYRQDPGLGLRLIYFSYDVKMKEKGDIPEGYSVSREKKERFSLILESASTNQTSMYLCASSSPGLGGGELFFGEGSRLTVL.

The chain is built from TRBV11-3 and TRBJ2-2; weak D call: TRBD2 (5 bases). Trimming cost V 6 bases and J 3 bases, with 5 bases left between them. The CDR3 runs 12 residues. From germline, CDR1 is SGHNT and CDR2 YENEEA. The CDR3 is CASRRDTGELFF. The CDR3 DNA sequence: TGTGCCAGCAGGCGGGACACCGGGGAGCTGTTTTTT. Full variable domain (remainder filled in from reference TRBV11-3 and TRBJ2-2): EAGVVQSPRYKIIEKKQPVAFWCNPISGHNTLYWYLQNLGQGPELLIRYENEEAVDDSQLPKDRFSAERLKGVDSTLKIQPAELGDSAVYLCASRRDTGELFFGEGSRLTVL.

This chain uses TRBV2 with TRBJ1-5; unclear D gene. CDR1 and CDR2 from the germline V gene are SNHLY and FYNNEI. This CDR3 has 13 residues. Trimming removed 6 bases from V and 4 bases from J, with 10 bases in between. For the CDR3, the DNA is TGTGCCAGCAGCTCCTCGGTAAATCAGCCCCAGCATTTT. As protein: CASSSSVNQPQHF.

In DNA, the CDR3 is TGTGCCAGCAGTATTAGCTACAATGAGCAGTTCTTC. Protein product: CASSISYNEQFF. V usage is TRBV28 and J usage is TRBJ2-1; D is unresolved. The CDR3 is 12 residues long. The V end lost 5 bases, the J end lost 3 bases, and 5 bases lay between the germline ends. Germline loops: CDR1 MDHEN, CDR2 SYDVKM.

The chain joins TRBV28 to TRBJ1-1, with D possibly TRBD1 on 6 matching bases. The V end was cut by 6 bases, the J end by 2 bases, with 10 bases between. Germline-derived CDR1 and CDR2 are MDHEN and SYDVKM. CDR3 length: 13 residues. The CDR3 is CASRPTGNTEAFF. In DNA form, the CDR3 reads TGTGCCAGCAGGCCGACAGGTAACACTGAAGCTTTCTTT.

V and J are TRBV6-4 and TRBJ2-5; 10 bases map to TRBD1. The CDR3 contains 17 residues. V shed 5 bases and J 3 bases; nucleotides not matched to a gene: 12. Germline CDR1 MRHNA, CDR2 SNTAGT. The CDR3, as DNA: TGTGCCAGCAGTACTCCCCCGACAGGGGGCTTAAAAGAGACCCAGTACTTC. It encodes CASSTPPTGGLKETQYF.

The chain couples TRBV6-4 to TRBJ2-1, with 11 bases lining up with TRBD2. The CDR3 spans 15 residues. Trimming took 5 bases from V and 5 from J; bases not matched to a gene: 5. Germline CDR1 reads MRHNA; CDR2 reads SNTAGT. The CDR3 coding sequence is TGTGCCAGCAGTTTCAGGACTAGCGGGCACAATGAGCAGTTCTTC. Amino acids: CASSFRTSGHNEQFF.

V is TRBV28 and J is TRBJ2-7, with 7 nucleotides matching TRBD1. The CDR3 is 13 residues long. The germline V gene has CDR1 MDHEN and CDR2 SYDVKM. V was clipped by 3 bases and J by 6 bases; unmatched bases: 5. The CDR3 protein is CASSLRGHPEQYF. In DNA, the CDR3 is TGTGCCAGCAGTTTGAGGGGGCACCCCGAGCAGTACTTC. The whole variable domain, filled in from reference TRBV28 and TRBJ2-7, reads DVKVTQSSRYLVKRTGEKVFLECVQDMDHENMFWYRQDPGLGLRLIYFSYDVKMKEKGDIPEGYSVSREKKERFSLILESASTNQTSMYLCASSLRGHPEQYFGPGTRLTVT.

The gene calls are TRBV19 and TRBJ2-1; no definite D call. Germline CDR1 and CDR2: LNHDA and SQIVND (reference sequence). The CDR3 is made up of 12 amino acids. Trimming cost V 4 bases and J 9 bases, with 10 bases left between them. The CDR3 nucleotides read TGTGCCAGTAGTAGAGCAGCAGGTGAGCAGTTCTTC. It specifies CASSRAAGEQFF.

This clone showed up just once. The chain links TRBV28 to TRBJ1-2; a possible D gene is TRBD1 (6 bases). Deletions cut 6 bases from V and 5 bases from J, with 19 bases between. The CDR3 contains 15 residues. CDR1 is MDHEN, CDR2 SYDVKM, per germline. CDR3 protein: CASSPPTTTGYGYTF. In DNA, the CDR3 is TGTGCCAGCAGCCCCCCCACGACAACAGGGTATGGCTACACCTTC.

The rearrangement links TRBV7-9 to TRBJ2-2; TRBD2 aligns across 8 bases. This CDR3 region has 14 residues. Germline V gives CDR1 SEHNR, CDR2 FQNEAQ (reference sequence). J lost 6 bases, V lost 5 bases, and 5 bases had no gene match. CDR3 coding DNA: TGTGCCAGCAGCCCGGGACTAGTCCCCGGGGAGCTGTTTTTT. Translation: CASSPGLVPGELFF.

The chain couples TRBV28 to TRBJ2-7, with a possible D match to TRBD2 (5 bases). Trimming took off 10 bases at V and 3 bases at J, with 22 bases between the two ends. The germline V gene has CDR1 MDHEN and CDR2 SYDVKM. CDR3 length: 15 amino acids. In DNA form, the CDR3 reads TGTGCCACTCTTCAGACCGGGAAAAGCCTCTACGAGCAGTACTTC. Residues: CATLQTGKSLYEQYF.

This chain links TRBV4-3 with TRBJ1-1; D might be TRBD1 (6 bases). Germline CDR1 LGHNA, CDR2 YSLEER. Trimming stripped 3 bases from V and 4 bases from J, with 27 bases between. The length of the CDR3 is 19 residues. In DNA form, the CDR3 reads TGCGCCAGCAGCCAGGCCTTAGGGGGTACAGGGCGGGGGTTCACTGAAGCTTTCTTT. This sequence encodes CASSQALGGTGRGFTEAFF.

This rearrangement joins TRBV28 to TRBJ1-2, with 10 bases lining up with TRBD1. The ends lost 3 bases at V and 1 base at J; junction bases unmatched: 2. CDR1 and CDR2 from the germline V gene are MDHEN and SYDVKM. The CDR3 length is 15 residues. The CDR3 sequence is CASSFGDRGNYGYTF. The CDR3 DNA reads as TGTGCCAGCAGTTTCGGGGACAGGGGTAACTATGGCTACACCTTC.

Only one count was recorded for this clone. For the CDR3, the DNA is TGTGCCAGTAGTATAGAACGGGGCACTGAAGCTTTCTTT. Amino acid sequence: CASSIERGTEAFF. The V and J genes are TRBV19 and TRBJ1-1, with no clear D. V was trimmed by 0 bases and J by 4 bases, leaving 6 bases between them. Germline values: CDR1 LNHDA, CDR2 SQIVND (reference sequence). There are 13 residues in the CDR3.

The chain combines TRBV5-1 with TRBJ2-5, with TRBD2 matching over 12 bases. Germline lookup yields CDR1 SGHRS and CDR2 YFSETQ. The CDR3 runs to 17 residues. Germline trimming cut 4 bases from V and 1 base from J; bases unmatched to any gene: 8. The CDR3 sequence: CASSRTSGTLIQETQYF. Here the CDR3 DNA reads TGCGCCAGCAGCAGGACTAGCGGGACCCTAATCCAAGAGACCCAGTACTTC.